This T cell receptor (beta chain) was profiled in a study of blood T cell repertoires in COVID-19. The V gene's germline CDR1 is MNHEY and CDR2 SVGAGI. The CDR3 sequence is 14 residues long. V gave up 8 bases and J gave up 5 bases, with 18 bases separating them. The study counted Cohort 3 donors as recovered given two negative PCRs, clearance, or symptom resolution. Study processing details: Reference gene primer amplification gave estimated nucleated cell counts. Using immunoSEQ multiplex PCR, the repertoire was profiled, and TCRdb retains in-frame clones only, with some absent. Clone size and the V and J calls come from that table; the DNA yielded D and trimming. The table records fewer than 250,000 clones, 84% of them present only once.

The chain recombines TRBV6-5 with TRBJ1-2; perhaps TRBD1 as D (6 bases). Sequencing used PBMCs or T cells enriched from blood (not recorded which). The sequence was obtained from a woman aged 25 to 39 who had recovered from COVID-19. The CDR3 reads CASGRGLRGYGYTF. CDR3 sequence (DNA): TGTGCCAGCGGACGAGGGTTAAGGGGGTATGGCTACACCTTC.